These 17 T cell receptor beta chains were all obtained from the same sample, sequenced in a study of control samples from healthy donors and cancer patients (dated by TCRdb to 2018 to 2020). The library was produced with the immunoSEQ multiplex PCR assay. What TCRdb holds here is the immuneACCESS table cut down to in-frame rearrangements. Part of the clones is not present; checked against another copy, under half of the missing clones reflect an unresolved V gene, and the others are unexplained. The sample yields tens of thousands of clones; around 95% were counted once. Of the sample, 1.1% is held by the ten largest clones. Sample: blood. The receptor set was obtained from a young woman in good health.

V is TRBV14 and J is TRBJ1-2, with unresolved D. The germline V gene encodes CDR1 SGHDN and CDR2 FVKESK. The CDR3 has 13 amino acids. The germline V and J ends were trimmed by 2 bases and 0 bases, with 4 bases remaining between them. The CDR3 DNA is TGTGCCAGCAGCCAAACCGCTAACTATGGCTACACCTTC. Its translation: CASSQTANYGYTF.

The chain couples TRBV7-9 to TRBJ1-2; D is perhaps TRBD1 (5 bases). This CDR3 is 15 amino acids long. Between the trimmed V and J ends, which lost 2 bases and 0 bases, there was a span of 10 bases. Germline CDR1 and CDR2: SEHNR and FQNEAQ (reference sequence). The CDR3 region is CASSLSRDANYGYTF. The CDR3 DNA follows: TGTGCCAGCAGCTTAAGCAGGGATGCTAACTATGGCTACACCTTC.

The gene calls are TRBV5-1 and TRBJ2-1; either TRBD1 or TRBD2 may fit D (5 bases each). The CDR3 runs to 13 residues. Germline CDR1 reads SGHRS; CDR2 reads YFSETQ. The V gene lost 7 bases and the J gene lost 9 bases, with 17 bases spanning the gap. CDR3 protein: CASGTGTSSEQFF. CDR3 sequence (DNA): TGCGCCAGCGGCACCGGGACGTCAAGTGAGCAGTTCTTC.

The gene calls are TRBV6-5 and TRBJ1-4; D is ambiguous. Trimming left V 8 bases short and J 2 bases short, with 6 bases between. The CDR3 sequence is 12 residues long. Germline CDR1 MNHEY, CDR2 SVGAGI. CDR3 sequence reads: CASRRTNEKLFF. The DNA of the CDR3 is TGTGCCAGCCGAAGGACTAATGAAAAACTGTTTTTT.

The chain couples TRBV25-1 to TRBJ1-3, with D possibly TRBD1 on 5 matching bases. The V end was cut by 8 bases, the J end by 4 bases, with 15 bases between. Germline lookup yields CDR1 MGHDK and CDR2 SYGVNS. The CDR3 runs 14 residues. The CDR3 region is CASGLQGAGNTIYF. For the CDR3, the DNA is TGTGCCAGCGGCTTGCAGGGTGCGGGAAACACCATATATTTT. The full variable domain, in which reference TRBV25-1 and TRBJ1-3 provide the parts outside the CDR3, is EADIYQTPRYLVIGTGKKITLECSQTMGHDKMYWYQQDPGMELHLIHYSYGVNSTEKGDLSSESTVSRIRTEHFPLTLESARPSHTSQYLCASGLQGAGNTIYFGEGSWLTVV.

The rearrangement joins TRBV7-2 to TRBJ1-3; a possible D gene is TRBD1 (5 bases). The V gene's germline CDR1 is SGHTA and CDR2 FQGNSA. Trimming removed 1 base at V and 4 bases at J, with 11 bases between. The CDR3 contains 15 residues. CDR3 residues: CASSLVGEWGNTIYF. DNA for the CDR3: TGTGCCAGCAGCTTAGTGGGGGAATGGGGAAACACCATATATTTT.

The chain carries TRBV6-5 and TRBJ1-1; no firm D call. Trimming left V 8 bases short and J 2 bases short, with 12 bases between. Germline V gene data show CDR1 as MNHEY and CDR2 as SVGAGI. The CDR3 has 13 residues. The CDR3 region is CASQFAANTEAFF. Here the CDR3 DNA reads TGTGCCAGCCAATTCGCAGCAAACACTGAAGCTTTCTTT.

The chain couples TRBV30 to TRBJ2-5; D gene uncertain. Trimming removed 0 bases from V and 5 bases from J, with 7 bases in between. This CDR3 has 12 residues. Germline V gives CDR1 GTSNPN, CDR2 SVGIG (reference sequence). CDR3 bases: TGTGCCTGGAGTGTCAGCGCCGAGACCCAGTACTTC. This sequence encodes CAWSVSAETQYF.

The chain links TRBV5-1 to TRBJ2-5, with 13 bases aligning to TRBD2. Germline trimming cut 2 bases from V and 6 bases from J; bases unmatched to any gene: 7. This CDR3 spans 16 amino acids. The V gene's germline CDR1 is SGHRS and CDR2 YFSETQ. The CDR3 sequence: CASSFLGTSGAKTQYF. DNA of the CDR3: TGCGCCAGCAGCTTTTTGGGGACTAGCGGGGCAAAGACCCAGTACTTC. Full variable domain (missing parts from reference TRBV5-1 and TRBJ2-5): KAGVTQTPRYLIKTRGQQVTLSCSPISGHRSVSWYQQTPGQGLQFLFEYFSETQRNKGNFPGRFSGRQFSNSRSEMNVSTLELGDSALYLCASSFLGTSGAKTQYFGPGTRLLVL.

The V call is TRBV11-2, the J call TRBJ2-6; tentative D call: TRBD2 (5 bases). The CDR3 has 16 residues. The germline V and J ends were trimmed by 2 bases and 1 base, with 9 bases remaining between them. Germline V gives CDR1 SGHAT, CDR2 FQNNGV. CDR3 in DNA: TGTGCCAGCAGCTTAATGTCGGGATCTGGGGCCAACGTCCTGACTTTC. It codes for CASSLMSGSGANVLTF.

The J gene is TRBJ1-5, the V gene TRBV6-1; possibly TRBD1 for D (6 bases). V dropped 0 bases and J dropped 2 bases, with 8 bases sitting between them. The CDR3 is 15 residues long. CDR1 MNHNS and CDR2 SASEGT come from the germline V gene. The chain's CDR3 is CASSEAAGGNQPQHF. The CDR3 DNA reads TGTGCCAGCAGTGAAGCGGCAGGGGGCAATCAGCCCCAGCATTTT.

V usage is TRBV12-3 or TRBV12-4 and J usage is TRBJ2-1; D tentatively fits TRBD1 or TRBD2 (5 bases each). This CDR3 has 11 amino acids. V lost 5 bases and J lost 12, with 11 bases in between. CDR3 in amino acids: CASSVLGAQFF. CDR3 in DNA: TGTGCCAGCAGTGTACTCGGGGCGCAGTTCTTC.

V is TRBV30 and J is TRBJ1-3; D gene ambiguous. The CDR3 spans 11 residues. From germline, CDR1 is GTSNPN and CDR2 SVGIG (reference sequence). V was cut by 2 bases and J by 2 bases, with 1 base left in between. CDR3 sequence: CAWSPGNTIYF. For the CDR3, the DNA is TGTGCCTGGAGTCCTGGAAACACCATATATTTT.

In nucleotides, the CDR3 is TGTGCCAGCAGCTTAGCAAGACGGGACGCCGCCTACGAGCAGTACTTC. Amino acid sequence: CASSLARRDAAYEQYF. The chain has TRBV11-2 and TRBJ2-7; tentatively, D is TRBD1 or TRBD2 (5 bases each). V dropped 1 base and J dropped 2 bases, with 15 bases sitting between them. The germline gives CDR1 SGHAT, CDR2 FQNNGV. The CDR3 is 16 amino acids.

The chain recombines TRBV19 with TRBJ2-5, with D possibly being TRBD1 or TRBD2 (5 bases each). The CDR3 length is 15 residues. From germline, CDR1 is LNHDA and CDR2 SQIVND (reference sequence). Trimming removed 3 bases from V and 1 base from J, with 12 bases in between. The CDR3 sequence: CASSIAGTLQETQYF. CDR3 DNA sequence: TGTGCCAGTAGTATTGCCGGGACCCTCCAAGAGACCCAGTACTTC.

The CDR3 DNA reads as TGTGCCAGCAGCTTGGGTACGCACTCTGGAAACACCATATATTTT. This sequence encodes CASSLGTHSGNTIYF. V gene TRBV5-8 combines with J gene TRBJ1-3; D remains unclear. Germline values: CDR1 SGHTS, CDR2 YDEGEE. The CDR3 runs to 15 residues. V dropped 0 bases and J dropped 0 bases, with 7 bases sitting between them.

This chain joins TRBV10-2 and TRBJ1-2, with D perhaps TRBD1 (6 bases). Germline CDR1 WSHSY, CDR2 SAAADI. The CDR3 is 14 residues long. Between the trimmed V and J ends, which lost 5 bases and 0 bases, there was a span of 10 bases. In DNA form, the CDR3 reads TGCGCCAGCAGTCAACGGACAGCTAACTATGGCTACACCTTC. Residues: CASSQRTANYGYTF.